This T cell receptor beta chain was documented in a study of cytomegalovirus exposure and HLA in healthy donors. Study summary: Within an early data release were about 85 million unique TCRs drawn from HLA-typed donors.

Primers for the PCR totalled 60 Vbeta and 13 Jbeta. TCRdb keeps only in-frame clones here, not all; method: immunoSEQ multiplex PCR. Counted here are about 150,000 clones, roughly 74% occurring once; the ten biggest clones make up roughly 2.8%. General study points: Excluded were some V segments that proved indistinguishable, including TRBV6-2 and TRBV6-3. The dataset shows that most TCR sequences were rare, while some public TCRs occurred in many donors.

The CDR3 runs 17 residues. With regard to this clone: The target antigen is unknown.

This chain connects TRBV21-1 to TRBJ2-5; TRBD2 was called by the table and not checked on the DNA. TRBV21-1 is tagged as a pseudogene. Sequencing was performed on PBMCs. The source is a man younger than 30 in good health and CMV-seronegative. CDR3 in amino acids: CASSKRDPGLAEETQYF. CDR3 nucleotide sequence: TGTGCCAGCAGCAAAAGGGACCCGGGACTAGCGGAAGAGACCCAGTACTTC.